This T cell receptor beta chain was recorded in a study of blood T cell repertoires in COVID-19. This CDR3 region has 17 residues. Losses at the gene ends were 6 bases for V and 3 bases for J; bases not matched to a gene: 10. The V gene's germline CDR1 is MNHEY and CDR2 SMNVEV (reference sequence). Clones were read by immunoSEQ multiplex PCR, and TCRdb kept only the in-frame ones, dropping some. The repertoire holds around 400,000 clones, over 85% seen once, with 1.5% to 2% in the top ten. This clonotype was obtained from a woman between 25 and 40 years old who had recovered from COVID-19. The chain has TRBV27 and TRBJ2-1, with 11 nucleotides matching TRBD1. Sequences were obtained from PBMCs or T cells enriched from blood (not recorded which). The CDR3 bases are TGTGCCAGCAGCCCTCGAAGGACAGGGGGCTTCTACAATGAGCAGTTCTTC. Protein: CASSPRRTGGFYNEQFF.